Detailed here is one TCR beta chain. This specimen belongs to a study of blood T cell repertoires in COVID-19. About the research overall: Samples of COVID-19 (acute and convalescent) were obtained from the United States, Italy and Spain. T cells, B-cell-depleted T cells, or PBMCs supplied cDNA or gDNA.

V dropped 2 bases and J dropped 5; count of bases not matched to a gene: 7. This CDR3 comprises 16 residues. Germline V lookup: CDR1 MNHNS, CDR2 SASEGT. Sequencing was performed with immunoSEQ multiplex PCR; in TCRdb, only in-frame clones are kept and a portion is missing. This table holds more than 9,000 clones, 82% found once. This clonotype was obtained from a woman between 55 and 75 years old with acute or convalescent COVID-19. Sample: peripheral blood. The V gene is TRBV6-1, the J gene TRBJ2-2; 8 bases are a match to TRBD1. CDR3 in amino acids: CASSEWVQGATGELFF. The CDR3 DNA reads as TGTGCCAGCAGTGAATGGGTGCAGGGGGCAACCGGGGAGCTGTTTTTT.